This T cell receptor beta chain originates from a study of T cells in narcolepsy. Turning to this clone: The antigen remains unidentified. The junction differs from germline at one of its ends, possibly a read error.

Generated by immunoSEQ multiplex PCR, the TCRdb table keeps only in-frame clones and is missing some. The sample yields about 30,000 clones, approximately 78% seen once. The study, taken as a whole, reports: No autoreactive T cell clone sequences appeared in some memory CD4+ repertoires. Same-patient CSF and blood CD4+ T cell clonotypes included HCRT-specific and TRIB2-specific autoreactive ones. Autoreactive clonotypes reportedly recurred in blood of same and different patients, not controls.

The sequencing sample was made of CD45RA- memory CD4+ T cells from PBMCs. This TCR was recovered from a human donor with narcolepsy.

The CDR3 DNA follows: TGTGCCAGCAGGGGATCAGCGGCGGGAGATACGCAGTGTTTT. Protein product: CASRGSAAGDTQCF. The rearrangement uses TRBV2 and TRBJ2-3; 7 bases line up with TRBD2. From germline, CDR1 is SNHLY and CDR2 FYNNEI. The CDR3 is 14 residues long.